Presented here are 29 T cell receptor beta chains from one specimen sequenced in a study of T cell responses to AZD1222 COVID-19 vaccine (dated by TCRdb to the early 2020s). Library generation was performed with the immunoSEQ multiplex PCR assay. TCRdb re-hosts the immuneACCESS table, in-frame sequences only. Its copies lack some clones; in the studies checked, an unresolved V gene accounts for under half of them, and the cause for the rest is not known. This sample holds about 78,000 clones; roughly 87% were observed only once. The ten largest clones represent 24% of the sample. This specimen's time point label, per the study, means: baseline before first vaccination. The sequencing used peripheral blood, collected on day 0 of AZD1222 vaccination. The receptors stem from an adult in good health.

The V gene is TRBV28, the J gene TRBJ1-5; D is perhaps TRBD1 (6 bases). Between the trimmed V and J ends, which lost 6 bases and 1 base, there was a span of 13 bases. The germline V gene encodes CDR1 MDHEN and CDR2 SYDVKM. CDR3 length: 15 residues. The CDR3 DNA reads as TGTGCCAGCAGCGAACAGGGATACAGCAATCAGCCCCAGCATTTT. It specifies CASSEQGYSNQPQHF.

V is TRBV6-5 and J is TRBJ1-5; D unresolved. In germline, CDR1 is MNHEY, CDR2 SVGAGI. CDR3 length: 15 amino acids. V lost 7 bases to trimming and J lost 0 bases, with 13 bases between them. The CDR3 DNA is TGTGCCAGCACATCACAGATCAATAGCAATCAGCCCCAGCATTTT. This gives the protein CASTSQINSNQPQHF.

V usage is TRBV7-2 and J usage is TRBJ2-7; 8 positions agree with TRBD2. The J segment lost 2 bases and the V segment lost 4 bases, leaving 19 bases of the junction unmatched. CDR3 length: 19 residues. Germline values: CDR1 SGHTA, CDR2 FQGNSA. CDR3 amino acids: CASSSLTSGSGVFPYEQYF. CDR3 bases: TGTGCCAGCAGCTCCCTAACAAGCGGGAGTGGGGTTTTTCCCTACGAGCAGTACTTC.

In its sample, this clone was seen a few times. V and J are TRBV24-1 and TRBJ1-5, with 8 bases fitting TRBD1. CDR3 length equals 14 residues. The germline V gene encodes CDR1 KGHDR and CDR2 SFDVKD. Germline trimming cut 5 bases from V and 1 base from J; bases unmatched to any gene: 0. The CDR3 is CATSGQGSNQPQHF. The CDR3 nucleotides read TGTGCCACCAGTGGACAGGGGAGCAATCAGCCCCAGCATTTT.

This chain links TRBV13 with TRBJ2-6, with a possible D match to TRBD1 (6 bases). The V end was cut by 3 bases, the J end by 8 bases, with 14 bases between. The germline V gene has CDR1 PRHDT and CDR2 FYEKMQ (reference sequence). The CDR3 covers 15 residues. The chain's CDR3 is CASSFQTGQSNVLTF. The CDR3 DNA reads TGTGCCAGCAGCTTTCAGACAGGCCAGTCCAACGTCCTGACTTTC.

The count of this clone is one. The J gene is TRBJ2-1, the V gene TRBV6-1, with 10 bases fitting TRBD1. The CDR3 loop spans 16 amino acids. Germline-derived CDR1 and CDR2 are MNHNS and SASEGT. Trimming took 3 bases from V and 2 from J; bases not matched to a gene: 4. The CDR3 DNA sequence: TGTGCCAGCAGTGATACCGGGACAGGGGCCTACAATGAGCAGTTCTTC. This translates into CASSDTGTGAYNEQFF.

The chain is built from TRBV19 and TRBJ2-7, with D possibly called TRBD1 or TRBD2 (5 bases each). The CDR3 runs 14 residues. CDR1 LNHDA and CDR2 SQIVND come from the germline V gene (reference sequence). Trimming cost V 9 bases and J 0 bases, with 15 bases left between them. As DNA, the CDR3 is TGTGCCAGCAGAGGGGTGGGGATCTCCTACGAGCAGTACTTC. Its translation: CASRGVGISYEQYF.

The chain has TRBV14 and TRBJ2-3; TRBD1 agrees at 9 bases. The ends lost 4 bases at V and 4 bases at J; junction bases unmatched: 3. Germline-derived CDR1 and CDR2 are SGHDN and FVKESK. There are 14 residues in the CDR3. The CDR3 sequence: CASSRDRVPDTQYF. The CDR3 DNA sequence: TGTGCCAGCAGCCGGGACAGGGTCCCAGATACGCAGTATTTT.

The CDR3 protein is CASSGGFNNQPQHF. For the CDR3, the DNA is TGTGCCTCCTCCGGGGGATTTAACAATCAGCCCCAGCATTTT. The V call is TRBV6-5, the J call TRBJ1-5; D is perhaps TRBD1 (5 bases). The CDR3 is 14 amino acids. Germline V gene lookup returns CDR1 MNHEY and CDR2 SVGAGI. V shed 11 bases and J shed 3 bases, with 17 bases lying between them.

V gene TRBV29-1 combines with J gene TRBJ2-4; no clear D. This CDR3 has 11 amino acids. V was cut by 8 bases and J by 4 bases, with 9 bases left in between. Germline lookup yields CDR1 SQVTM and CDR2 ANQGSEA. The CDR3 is CSTSQKNIQYF. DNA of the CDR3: TGCAGCACGTCACAGAAAAACATTCAGTACTTC. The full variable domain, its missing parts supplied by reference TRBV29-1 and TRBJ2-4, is SAVISQKPSRDICQRGTSLTIQCQVDSQVTMMFWYRQQPGQSLTLIATANQGSEATYESGFVIDKFPISRPNLTFSTLTVSNMSPEDSSIYLCSTSQKNIQYFGAGTRLSVL.

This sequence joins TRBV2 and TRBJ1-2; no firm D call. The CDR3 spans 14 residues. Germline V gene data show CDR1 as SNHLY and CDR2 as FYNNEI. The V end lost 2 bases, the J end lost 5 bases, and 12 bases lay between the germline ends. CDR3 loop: CASSEKRAAYGYTF. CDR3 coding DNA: TGTGCCAGCAGTGAAAAGCGGGCAGCGTATGGCTACACCTTC.

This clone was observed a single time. This CDR3 is CASSLEDRYGYTF. The CDR3 DNA is TGTGCCAGCAGCTTAGAGGACAGATATGGCTACACCTTC. The V gene is TRBV7-6, the J gene TRBJ1-2; TRBD1 might be the D (6 bases). Germline CDR1 is SGHVS and CDR2 is FNYEAQ. Trimming pared 1 base from V and 5 bases from J, leaving 8 bases between. There are 13 residues in the CDR3.

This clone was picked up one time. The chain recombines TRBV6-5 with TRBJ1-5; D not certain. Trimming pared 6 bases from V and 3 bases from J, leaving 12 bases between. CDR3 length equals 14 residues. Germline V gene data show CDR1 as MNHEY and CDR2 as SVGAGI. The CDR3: CASRTFVVNQPQHF. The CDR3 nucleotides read TGTGCCAGCAGGACATTCGTTGTCAATCAGCCCCAGCATTTT.

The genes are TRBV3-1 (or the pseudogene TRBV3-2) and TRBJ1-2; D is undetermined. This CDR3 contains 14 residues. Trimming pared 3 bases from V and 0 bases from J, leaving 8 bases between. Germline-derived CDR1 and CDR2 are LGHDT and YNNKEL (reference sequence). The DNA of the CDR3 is TGTGCCAGCAGCCAGGGCCGGGCTAACTATGGCTACACCTTC. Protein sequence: CASSQGRANYGYTF.

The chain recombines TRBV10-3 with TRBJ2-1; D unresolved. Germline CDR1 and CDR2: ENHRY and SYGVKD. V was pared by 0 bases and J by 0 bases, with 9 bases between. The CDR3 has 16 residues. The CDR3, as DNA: TGTGCCATCAGTGAGTCGGGAACAGACTCCTACAATGAGCAGTTCTTC. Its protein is CAISESGTDSYNEQFF.

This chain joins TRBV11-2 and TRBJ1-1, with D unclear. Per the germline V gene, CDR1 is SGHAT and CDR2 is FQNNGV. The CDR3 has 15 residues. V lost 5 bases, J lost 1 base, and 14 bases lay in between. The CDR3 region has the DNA TGTGCCAGCAGCCCGAAGGTGTTACCGAACACTGAAGCTTTCTTT. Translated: CASSPKVLPNTEAFF.

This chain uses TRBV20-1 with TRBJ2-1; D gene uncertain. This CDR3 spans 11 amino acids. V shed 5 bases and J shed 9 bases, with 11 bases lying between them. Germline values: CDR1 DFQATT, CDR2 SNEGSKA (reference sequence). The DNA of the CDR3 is TGCAGTGCTGGGCTAGGAGCTGAGCAGTTCTTC. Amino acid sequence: CSAGLGAEQFF.

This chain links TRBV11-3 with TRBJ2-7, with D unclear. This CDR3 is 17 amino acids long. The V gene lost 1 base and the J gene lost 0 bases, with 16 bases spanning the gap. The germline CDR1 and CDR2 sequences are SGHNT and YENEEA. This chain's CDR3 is CASSLVFDQLSSYEQYF. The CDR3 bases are TGTGCCAGCAGCTTAGTTTTCGATCAACTGAGCTCCTACGAGCAGTACTTC.

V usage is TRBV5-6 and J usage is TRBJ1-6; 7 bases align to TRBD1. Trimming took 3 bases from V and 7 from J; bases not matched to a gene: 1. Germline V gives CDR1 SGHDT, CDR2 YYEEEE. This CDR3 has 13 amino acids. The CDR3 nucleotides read TGTGCCAGCAGCTGGGGACAGAATTCACCCCTCCACTTT. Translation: CASSWGQNSPLHF.

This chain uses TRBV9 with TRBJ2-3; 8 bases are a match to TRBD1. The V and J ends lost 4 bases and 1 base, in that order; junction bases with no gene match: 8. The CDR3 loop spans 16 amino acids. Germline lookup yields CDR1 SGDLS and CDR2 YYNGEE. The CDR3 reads CASSQGAHPRTDTQYF. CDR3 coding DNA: TGTGCCAGCAGCCAGGGGGCTCATCCCCGCACAGATACGCAGTATTTT.

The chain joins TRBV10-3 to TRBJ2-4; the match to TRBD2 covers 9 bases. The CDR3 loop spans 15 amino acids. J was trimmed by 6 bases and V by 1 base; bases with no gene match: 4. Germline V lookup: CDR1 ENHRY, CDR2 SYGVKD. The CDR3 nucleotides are TGTGCCATCAGTGAGTTAGCGGGAGCGTTAAACATTCAGTACTTC. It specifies CAISELAGALNIQYF.

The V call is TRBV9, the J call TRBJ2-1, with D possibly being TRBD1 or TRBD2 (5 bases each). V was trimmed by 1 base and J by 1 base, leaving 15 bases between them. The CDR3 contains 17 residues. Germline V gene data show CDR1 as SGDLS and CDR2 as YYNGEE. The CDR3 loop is CASSVTPGRASYNEQFF. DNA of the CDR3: TGTGCCAGCAGCGTAACTCCGGGACGGGCATCCTACAATGAGCAGTTCTTC.

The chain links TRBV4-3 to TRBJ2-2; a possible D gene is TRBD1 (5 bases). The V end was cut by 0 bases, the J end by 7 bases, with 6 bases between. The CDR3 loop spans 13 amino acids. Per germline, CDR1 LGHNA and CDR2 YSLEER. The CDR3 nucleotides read TGCGCCAGCAGCCAAGACAGGGTCGGGGAGCTGTTTTTT. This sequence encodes CASSQDRVGELFF.

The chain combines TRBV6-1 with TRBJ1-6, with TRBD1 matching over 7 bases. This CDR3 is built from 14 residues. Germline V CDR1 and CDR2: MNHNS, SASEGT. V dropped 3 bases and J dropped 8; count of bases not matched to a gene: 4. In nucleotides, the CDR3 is TGTGCCAGCAGTGACCAGGGGGGATATTCACCCCTCCACTTT. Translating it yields CASSDQGGYSPLHF.

The CDR3 sequence is CASRQRGQQNEKLFF. The CDR3 DNA reads as TGCGCCAGCCGCCAGCGCGGCCAGCAGAATGAAAAACTGTTTTTT. The chain has TRBV5-1 and TRBJ1-4, with D unresolved. The germline V and J ends were trimmed by 7 bases and 5 bases, with 18 bases remaining between them. Germline V gene data show CDR1 as SGHRS and CDR2 as YFSETQ. This CDR3 spans 15 amino acids.

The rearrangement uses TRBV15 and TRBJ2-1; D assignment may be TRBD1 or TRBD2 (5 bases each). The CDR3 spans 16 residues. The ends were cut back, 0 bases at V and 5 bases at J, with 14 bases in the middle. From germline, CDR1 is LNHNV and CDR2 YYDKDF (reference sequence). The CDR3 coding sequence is TGTGCCACCAGCAGAGATCAGAGGGGAACAAACAATGAGCAGTTCTTC. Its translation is CATSRDQRGTNNEQFF.

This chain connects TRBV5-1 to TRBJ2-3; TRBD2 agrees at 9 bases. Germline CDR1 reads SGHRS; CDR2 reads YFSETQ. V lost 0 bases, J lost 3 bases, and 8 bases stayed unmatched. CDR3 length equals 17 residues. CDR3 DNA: TGCGCCAGCAGCTTGGGGAATAGCGGGAGAGGGACAGATACGCAGTATTTT. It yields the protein CASSLGNSGRGTDTQYF.

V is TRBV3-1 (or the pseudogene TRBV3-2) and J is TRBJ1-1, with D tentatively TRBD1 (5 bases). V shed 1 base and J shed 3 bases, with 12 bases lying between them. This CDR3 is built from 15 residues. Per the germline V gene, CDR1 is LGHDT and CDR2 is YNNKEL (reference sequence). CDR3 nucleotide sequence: TGTGCCAGCAGCCAAGCCCCTCGGGGGGACACTGAAGCTTTCTTT. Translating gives CASSQAPRGDTEAFF.

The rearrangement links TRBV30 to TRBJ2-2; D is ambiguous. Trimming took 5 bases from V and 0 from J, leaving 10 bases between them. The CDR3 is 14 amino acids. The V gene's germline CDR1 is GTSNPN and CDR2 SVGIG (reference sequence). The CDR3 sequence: CAWRGGTNTGELFF. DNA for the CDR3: TGTGCCTGGCGTGGTGGGACGAACACCGGGGAGCTGTTTTTT. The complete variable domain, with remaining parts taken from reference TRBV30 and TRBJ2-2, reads SQTIHQWPATLVQPVGSPLSLECTVEGTSNPNLYWYRQAAGRGLQLLFYSVGIGQISSEVPQNLSASRPQDRQFILSSKKLLLSDSGFYLCAWRGGTNTGELFFGEGSRLTVL.